This T cell receptor (beta chain) is drawn from a study of neurological immune-mediated disorders. Regarding the study as a whole: According to phylogenetic grouping, one related-CDR3 cluster, a possible signature, contained the repertoires of 18 of 34 multiple sclerosis patients.

Of note for this clonotype: Antigen unknown.

With 4 bases removed from V and 1 base from J, the gap between germline ends came to 7 bases. There are 14 residues in the CDR3. Per germline, CDR1 SGHTA and CDR2 FQGNSA. TCRdb ran MiXCR on the 5' RACE reads and lists one entry per CDR3 protein. The sample has tens of thousands of distinct CDR3 sequences, over 3.5% seen once; the top ten hold under 2.5%. V is TRBV7-2 and J is TRBJ2-2, with unresolved D. The sequenced sample was PBMCs. This receptor was taken from a woman in her forties or fifties with multiple sclerosis. CDR3 in DNA: TGTACCAGCAGCTCAGCGATGAACACCGGGGAGCTGTTTTTT. Its protein product is CTSSSAMNTGELFF.